A single sample gave rise to the 5 T cell receptor beta chains below, sequenced in a study of T cells in Graves' hyperthyroidism and ophthalmopathy. Regions amplified from RNA transcripts were the TCR beta CDR3 regions. First-round RT-PCR of the TCR CDR3 relied on the HTBI primer set. Each CDR3 protein is one row after TCRdb ran MiXCR on the multiplex PCR reads. The sample comprises 600,000 to 650,000 distinct CDR3 sequences, less than 25% of which are singletons, and 34% rests with the top ten. Source material: blood. These receptors all stem from a man aged 25-40 years with Graves' ophthalmopathy.

This clonotype was recorded many times. V is TRBV28 and J is TRBJ1-2; 8 bases are shared with TRBD1. The CDR3 runs 15 residues. J was trimmed by 4 bases and V by 4 bases; bases with no gene match: 8. Germline lookup yields CDR1 MDHEN and CDR2 SYDVKM. The CDR3 coding sequence is TGTGCCAGCAGTTCAGGGGGCGGTTTTGGCTATGGCTACACCTTC. Protein product: CASSSGGGFGYGYTF.

This clonotype came up many times. The V and J genes are TRBV7-9 and TRBJ1-1; D gene uncertain. The V and J ends lost 5 bases and 3 bases respectively, with 7 bases between them. This CDR3 has 12 residues. Germline V CDR1 and CDR2: SEHNR, FQNEAQ (reference sequence). CDR3 in DNA: TGTGCCAGCAGCCATGCAGACACTGAAGCTTTCTTT. This encodes CASSHADTEAFF. The full variable domain, completed using reference TRBV7-9 and TRBJ1-1, is DTGVSQNPRHKITKRGQNVTFRCDPISEHNRLYWYRQTLGQGPEFLTYFQNEAQLEKSRLLSDRFSAERPKGSFSTLEIQRTEQGDSAMYLCASSHADTEAFFGQGTRLTVV.

This chain links TRBV10-3 with TRBJ1-2; 7 nucleotides line up with TRBD1. The germline V gene encodes CDR1 ENHRY and CDR2 SYGVKD. The V gene end was trimmed by 4 bases and the J gene end by 2 bases; junction bases not matched to a gene: 10. There are 16 residues in the CDR3. The CDR3 spells CAISGPKQGSNYGYTF. The CDR3, as DNA: TGTGCCATCAGTGGCCCTAAACAGGGGTCGAACTATGGCTACACCTTC.

This clonotype appeared a few times. V usage is TRBV3-1 and J usage is TRBJ2-7; TRBD1 or TRBD2 may be the D gene (6 bases each). With 1 base removed from V and 6 bases from J, the gap between germline ends came to 19 bases. The CDR3 loop spans 16 amino acids. The germline V gene has CDR1 LGHDT and CDR2 YNNKEL (reference sequence). The CDR3 sequence: CASSQVISSGAGEQYF. CDR3 bases: TGTGCCAGCAGCCAAGTCATATCCTCGGGGGCGGGCGAGCAGTACTTC.

In this sample, this clonotype turned up a few times. V and J are TRBV12-3 or TRBV12-4 and TRBJ2-1, with TRBD1 matching over 10 bases. The CDR3 runs to 15 residues. Trimming removed 7 bases from V and 5 bases from J; junction bases left unmatched: 8. The CDR3 coding sequence is TGTGCCAGCACCCCCGACAGGGGGCGGAACAATGAGCAGTTCTTC. Residues: CASTPDRGRNNEQFF.